This T cell receptor (beta chain) stems from a study of monozygotic twins with inflammatory bowel disease. Germline lookup yields CDR1 LGHNA and CDR2 YNFKEQ. CDR3 length: 15 amino acids. Remarks on this clonotype: Antigen: not known.

Template switching added UMIs carrying a 6-nucleotide sample barcode. Nested PCRs (about 15 and 9 cycles, two total) were applied to TCRalpha and TCRbeta cDNA. No DNA is given; TCRdb re-called the 5' RACE reads and lists each CDR3 protein once. This table holds approximately 330,000 distinct CDR3 sequences. Study-level results: For IBD, no single strong associated signal or clonotype was supported. For IBD patients, clonotypes shared with others were fewer than for healthy twins, especially with disease activity.

This sequence originates from a human donor with ulcerative colitis or Crohn's disease, or a healthy co-twin of an affected twin (not recorded which). The chain couples TRBV4-2 to TRBJ1-2; lacking DNA, the TRBD1 call made by TCRdb goes unchecked. The sample taken for sequencing was blood. The CDR3 loop is CASSQSTTGNYGYTF.